What follows is one TCR beta chain and its context. The target antigen is unknown. These data belong to a study of T cell responses to AZD1222 COVID-19 vaccine. Data came from immunoSEQ multiplex PCR; TCRdb stores just in-frame clones and leaves some out. In the table there are tens of thousands of clones, 70% to 90% of which are singletons. V was clipped by 8 bases and J by 4 bases, with 18 bases between them. The CDR3 runs 14 residues. From germline, CDR1 is SGDLS and CDR2 YYNGEE. Study-wide results and limits: A mostly white British donor set with more females was recruited, and clonal diversity was possibly underestimated. Per reports, nearly half of all spike-specific TCRs target regions that are unmutated in variants.

The clonotype comes from an adult in good health. The specimen comprised peripheral blood, sampled on day 0 of AZD1222 vaccination. The rearrangement uses TRBV9 and TRBJ1-2; tentatively, D is TRBD1 (6 bases). Written as DNA, the CDR3 is TGTGCCAGTCTCAGGGGCGCCAGGGGCTATGGCTACACCTTC. Translated, it gives CASLRGARGYGYTF.